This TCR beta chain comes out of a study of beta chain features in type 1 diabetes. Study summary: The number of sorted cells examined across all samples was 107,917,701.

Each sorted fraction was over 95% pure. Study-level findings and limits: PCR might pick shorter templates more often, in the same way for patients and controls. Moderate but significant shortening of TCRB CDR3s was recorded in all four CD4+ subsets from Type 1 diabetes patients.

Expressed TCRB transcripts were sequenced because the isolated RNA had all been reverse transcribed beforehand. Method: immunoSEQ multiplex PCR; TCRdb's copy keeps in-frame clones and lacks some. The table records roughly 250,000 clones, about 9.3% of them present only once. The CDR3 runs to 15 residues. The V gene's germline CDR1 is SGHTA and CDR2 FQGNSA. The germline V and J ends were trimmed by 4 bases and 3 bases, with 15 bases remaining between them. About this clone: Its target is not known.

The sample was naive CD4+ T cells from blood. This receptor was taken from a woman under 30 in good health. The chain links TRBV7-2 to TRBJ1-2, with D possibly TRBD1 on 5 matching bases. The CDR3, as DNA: TGTGCCAGCAGCTCCTCTTTCGGGGGGGACTATGGCTACACCTTC. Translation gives CASSSSFGGDYGYTF.